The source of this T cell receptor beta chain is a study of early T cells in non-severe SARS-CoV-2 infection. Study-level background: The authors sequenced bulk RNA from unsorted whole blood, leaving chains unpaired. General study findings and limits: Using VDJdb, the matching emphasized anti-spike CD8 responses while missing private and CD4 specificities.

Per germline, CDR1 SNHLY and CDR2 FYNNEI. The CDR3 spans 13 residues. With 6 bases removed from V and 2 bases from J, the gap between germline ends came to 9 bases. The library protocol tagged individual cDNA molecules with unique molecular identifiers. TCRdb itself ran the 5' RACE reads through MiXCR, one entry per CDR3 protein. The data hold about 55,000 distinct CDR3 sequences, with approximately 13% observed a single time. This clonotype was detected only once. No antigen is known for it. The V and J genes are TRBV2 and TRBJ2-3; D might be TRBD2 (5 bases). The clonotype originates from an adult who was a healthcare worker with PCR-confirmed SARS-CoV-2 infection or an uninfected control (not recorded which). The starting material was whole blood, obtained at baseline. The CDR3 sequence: CASRAELTDTQYF. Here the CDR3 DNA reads TGTGCCAGCAGAGCGGAGCTCACAGATACGCAGTATTTT. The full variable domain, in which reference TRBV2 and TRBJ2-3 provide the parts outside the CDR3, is EPEVTQTPSHQVTQMGQEVILRCVPISNHLYFYWYRQILGQKVEFLVSFYNNEISEKSEIFDDQFSVERPDGSNFTLKIRSTKLEDSAMYFCASRAELTDTQYFGPGTRLTVL.